Shown below are 27 T cell receptor beta chains from a single sample sequenced in a study of blood T cell repertoires in COVID-19. Here immunoSEQ multiplex PCR was the method, and the copy in TCRdb shows in-frame clones only, minus some. The sample lists tens of thousands of clones, roughly 70% occurring once. The source material was peripheral blood. Every receptor here comes from a human donor with acute or convalescent COVID-19. The donor label of this sample is uncertain.

V gene TRBV29-1 combines with J gene TRBJ1-1; possibly TRBD1 for D (6 bases). This CDR3 contains 13 residues. Germline CDR1 reads SQVTM; CDR2 reads ANQGSEA. Trimming took off 5 bases at V and 9 bases at J, with 19 bases between the two ends. The CDR3 region is CSVKTGTPLKAFF. The CDR3 DNA follows: TGCAGCGTTAAGACCGGGACACCCCTTAAAGCTTTCTTT.

There are a few counts of this clone. The chain links TRBV2 to TRBJ2-2, with D tentatively TRBD2 (6 bases). Germline V gene data show CDR1 as SNHLY and CDR2 as FYNNEI. Trimming removed 3 bases at V and 7 bases at J, with 18 bases between. The CDR3 spans 16 residues. The CDR3 region has the DNA TGTGCCAGCAGTGATAGTCACCCAGTCGGGAGCGGGGAGCTGTTTTTT. Protein sequence: CASSDSHPVGSGELFF.

This clone occurred once. V usage is TRBV30 and J usage is TRBJ2-7; 11 bases agree with TRBD2. The CDR3 spans 18 residues. The junction had 17 bases not matched to a gene; V was cut back by 4 bases and J by 3 bases. Germline-derived CDR1 and CDR2 are GTSNPN and SVGIG (reference sequence). The DNA for the CDR3 is TGTGCCTGGACCCGTGACCGGGGGGGGCTAGCGGGAGGCTACGAGCAGTACTTC. Translation: CAWTRDRGGLAGGYEQYF.

The gene calls are TRBV5-1 and TRBJ1-4, with TRBD1 matching over 7 bases. V shed 3 bases and J 5 bases; nucleotides not matched to a gene: 10. Germline V CDR1 and CDR2: SGHRS, YFSETQ. CDR3 size: 16 residues. CDR3: CASSSTGSGLNEKLFF. In DNA form, the CDR3 reads TGCGCCAGCAGCTCGACAGGGTCCGGTTTGAATGAAAAACTGTTTTTT.

The chain is built from TRBV28 and TRBJ1-5; 8 bases fit TRBD1. V shed 5 bases and J 7 bases; nucleotides not matched to a gene: 10. Germline V gene lookup returns CDR1 MDHEN and CDR2 SYDVKM. The CDR3 has 15 amino acids. The CDR3 protein is CASSSNGQGWQPQHF. The CDR3 DNA is TGTGCCAGCAGTAGCAACGGACAGGGATGGCAGCCCCAGCATTTT. Using reference TRBV28 and TRBJ1-5 for the parts outside the CDR3, the full variable domain is DVKVTQSSRYLVKRTGEKVFLECVQDMDHENMFWYRQDPGLGLRLIYFSYDVKMKEKGDIPEGYSVSREKKERFSLILESASTNQTSMYLCASSSNGQGWQPQHFGDGTRLSIL.

Details on this clone: Additional DNA sequences in this sample encode the identical CDR3. This chain uses TRBV5-1 with TRBJ1-4; 10 bases map to TRBD1. In germline, CDR1 is SGHRS, CDR2 YFSETQ. The CDR3 is 15 amino acids. J was trimmed by 6 bases and V by 4 bases; bases with no gene match: 6. The CDR3 loop is CASSPKGTGDEKLFF. In DNA, the CDR3 is TGCGCCAGCAGCCCCAAGGGGACAGGGGATGAAAAACTGTTTTTT.

The chain links TRBV21-1 to TRBJ1-1; whether TRBD1, the table's D call, matches the DNA was not checked. TRBV21-1 is deemed a pseudogene. CDR3 length: 16 residues. The CDR3 region has the DNA TGTGCCAGCAGCAAAATAGGGACAGGACCGAACACTGAAGCTTTCTTT. It specifies CASSKIGTGPNTEAFF.

CDR3: CASSEEDRGEAFF. The CDR3 nucleotides are TGTGCCAGCAGTGAAGAGGACAGGGGTGAAGCTTTCTTT. The V gene is TRBV2, the J gene TRBJ1-1; 9 bases match TRBD1. There are 13 residues in the CDR3. V dropped 1 base and J dropped 7; count of bases not matched to a gene: 1. The germline gives CDR1 SNHLY, CDR2 FYNNEI.

The genes are TRBV10-3 and TRBJ1-1, with D unclear. The CDR3 has 13 amino acids. The V end lost 6 bases, the J end lost 1 base, and 9 bases lay between the germline ends. The germline V gene encodes CDR1 ENHRY and CDR2 SYGVKD. This CDR3 is CAISRSQNTEAFF. DNA for the CDR3: TGTGCCATCAGCCGCAGTCAGAACACTGAAGCTTTCTTT.

The chain links TRBV9 to TRBJ2-5, with 12 bases lining up with TRBD2. The CDR3 is 16 amino acids. Germline trimming cut 3 bases from V and 2 bases from J; bases unmatched to any gene: 5. Germline V gene data show CDR1 as SGDLS and CDR2 as YYNGEE. DNA for the CDR3: TGTGCCAGCAGCGCGGGACTAGCGGGCCGACAAGAGACCCAGTACTTC. Its protein product is CASSAGLAGRQETQYF.

A few counts support this clone. The genes are TRBV5-1 and TRBJ1-3; D perhaps matches TRBD1 (6 bases). This CDR3 is 15 amino acids long. Germline CDR1 SGHRS, CDR2 YFSETQ. Trimming stripped 1 base from V and 4 bases from J, with 12 bases between. The CDR3 sequence is CASSLSRGEGNTIYF. The DNA for the CDR3 is TGCGCCAGCAGCTTGTCCAGGGGTGAAGGAAACACCATATATTTT.

This chain uses TRBV7-8 with TRBJ2-3; TRBD2 aligns across 9 bases. Per the germline V gene, CDR1 is SGHVS and CDR2 is FQNEAQ. This CDR3 comprises 14 residues. J gave up 2 bases and V 6 bases, and 3 bases lay outside the gene matches. Written as DNA, the CDR3 is TGTGCCAGCAGGCTAGCGGGGTACACAGATACGCAGTATTTT. It translates to CASRLAGYTDTQYF.

Here the CDR3 reads CASSLRTTDTQYF. As DNA, the CDR3 is TGTGCCAGCAGTCTCAGAACCACAGATACGCAGTATTTT. The V call is TRBV12-3 or TRBV12-4, the J call TRBJ2-3; D is ambiguous. The length of the CDR3 is 13 residues. The V and J ends lost 5 bases and 2 bases respectively, with 8 bases between them.

The V gene is TRBV2, the J gene TRBJ1-1; TRBD1 is a possible D gene (5 bases). The germline CDR1 and CDR2 sequences are SNHLY and FYNNEI. The germline V and J ends were trimmed by 6 bases and 1 base, with 15 bases remaining between them. This CDR3 contains 15 residues. CDR3 region: CASSPSQVGNTEAFF. The CDR3 nucleotides are TGTGCCAGCAGCCCCTCACAGGTGGGGAACACTGAAGCTTTCTTT.

This chain uses TRBV19 with TRBJ1-5, with D perhaps TRBD1 (5 bases). This CDR3 spans 14 amino acids. Germline V gene sequence: CDR1 LNHDA, CDR2 SQIVND (reference sequence). Trimming shortened V by 6 bases and J by 6 bases, and 15 bases separated the two germline ends. The CDR3 nucleotides read TGTGCCAGTAGGACGGGCGGGGCAGTTCAGCCCCAGCATTTT. Its protein is CASRTGGAVQPQHF.

The chain combines TRBV2 with TRBJ1-2; D is unresolved. Looked up from germline, CDR1 is SNHLY and CDR2 is FYNNEI. Trimming cost V 10 bases and J 5 bases, with 20 bases left between them. The CDR3 is made up of 14 amino acids. The CDR3 sequence: CATFSPARPYGYTF. As DNA, the CDR3 is TGTGCCACATTTTCCCCGGCCAGGCCTTATGGCTACACCTTC.

A few counts support this clone. The V and J genes are TRBV18 and TRBJ2-5; TRBD2 agrees at 7 bases. The trim removed 1 base at V and 1 base at J, leaving 3 bases unmatched. Germline loops: CDR1 KGHSH, CDR2 LQKENI. The CDR3 contains 15 residues. The CDR3 spells CASSPRRLAQETQYF. In nucleotides, the CDR3 is TGTGCCAGCTCACCACGGCGACTAGCCCAAGAGACCCAGTACTTC.

V and J are TRBV2 and TRBJ1-1, with D perhaps TRBD1 (6 bases). The CDR3 length is 13 residues. CDR1 is SNHLY and CDR2 is FYNNEI in the germline V gene. V was pared by 3 bases and J by 4 bases, with 9 bases between. The CDR3 is CASSETGVTEAFF. CDR3 in DNA: TGTGCCAGCAGTGAGACAGGAGTCACTGAAGCTTTCTTT.

The chain's CDR3 is CASSPRSGGFTDTQYF. CDR3 in DNA: TGTGCCAGCTCACCACGGAGCGGGGGATTCACAGATACGCAGTATTTT. The chain combines TRBV18 with TRBJ2-3, with 8 positions matching TRBD2. The junction had 5 bases not matched to a gene; V was cut back by 1 base and J by 2 bases. The CDR3 covers 16 residues. Germline CDR1 is KGHSH and CDR2 is LQKENI.

The chain employs TRBV5-6 and TRBJ2-1; 7 positions match TRBD2. V lost 6 bases to trimming and J lost 4 bases; unmatched junction nucleotides: 10. This CDR3 spans 15 amino acids. Germline V CDR1 and CDR2: SGHDT, YYEEEE. CDR3 sequence reads: CASTRVGLLYNEQFF. The CDR3 nucleotides are TGTGCCAGCACCCGAGTGGGACTATTATACAATGAGCAGTTCTTC. The full variable domain, completed using reference TRBV5-6 and TRBJ2-1, is DAGVTQSPTHLIKTRGQQVTLRCSPKSGHDTVSWYQQALGQGPQFIFQYYEEEERQRGNFPDRFSGHQFPNYSSELNVNALLLGDSALYLCASTRVGLLYNEQFFGPGTRLTVL.

This clone was recorded once. Its ends do not fully match the called genes, so a read error is possible. CDR3 protein: CVSSSSDRGSTEAFF. The CDR3 DNA reads TGTGTCAGCAGCTCTTCTGACAGGGGATCCACTGAAGCTTTCTTT. V and J are TRBV11-2 and TRBJ1-1; 8 positions agree with TRBD1. This CDR3 is built from 15 residues. Germline loops: CDR1 SGHAT, CDR2 FQNNGV.

The V call is TRBV5-8, the J call TRBJ2-3, with TRBD1 matching over 11 bases. In germline, CDR1 is SGHTS, CDR2 YDEGEE. This CDR3 spans 14 amino acids. The V segment lost 4 bases and the J segment 3 bases; nucleotides outside the gene matches: 1. The CDR3 DNA follows: TGTGCCAGCAGCGGGACAGGGGGGACAGATACGCAGTATTTT. It translates to CASSGTGGTDTQYF.

This clone has more than one count but fewer than ten. The chain is built from TRBV2 and TRBJ1-1; 12 nucleotides align to TRBD1. This CDR3 has 12 amino acids. The junction had 1 base not matched to a gene; V was cut back by 6 bases and J by 8 bases. Looked up from germline, CDR1 is SNHLY and CDR2 is FYNNEI. Here the CDR3 reads CASSGTGGEAFF. The CDR3 nucleotides read TGTGCCAGCAGCGGGACAGGGGGCGAAGCTTTCTTT.

The gene calls are TRBV11-1 and TRBJ2-2; TRBD1 matches at 7 bases. The CDR3 sequence is 14 residues long. CDR1 and CDR2 (germline): SGHAT, FQDESV (reference sequence). V was clipped by 5 bases and J by 5 bases; unmatched bases: 5. The CDR3 DNA is TGTGCCAGCAGCAAACAGGGGTCGACCGGGGAGCTGTTTTTT. Its protein is CASSKQGSTGELFF.

The rearrangement joins TRBV25-1 to TRBJ2-7, with 7 bases aligning to TRBD1. With 4 bases clipped from V and 8 bases from J, the junction kept 2 bases outside the gene matches. This CDR3 is built from 11 residues. Germline loops: CDR1 MGHDK, CDR2 SYGVNS. The chain's CDR3 is CASSAQGKQYF. The CDR3 bases are TGTGCCAGCAGTGCACAGGGGAAGCAGTACTTC.

The V call is TRBV28, the J call TRBJ2-2; 7 bases line up with TRBD1. Germline-derived CDR1 and CDR2 are MDHEN and SYDVKM. The CDR3 contains 14 residues. V lost 6 bases and J lost 5; bases outside the gene matches: 6. CDR3 loop: CASRQGWRTGELFF. As DNA, the CDR3 is TGTGCCAGCAGACAGGGGTGGCGGACCGGGGAGCTGTTTTTT.

V gene TRBV5-1 combines with J gene TRBJ2-3; 7 bases map to TRBD1. With V trimmed by 0 bases and J by 4 bases, 11 bases remained unmatched. There are 17 residues in the CDR3. CDR1 is SGHRS and CDR2 is YFSETQ in the germline V gene. The CDR3 sequence is CASSLAAGGRRADTQYF. The CDR3 coding sequence is TGCGCCAGCAGCTTGGCAGCAGGGGGAAGACGAGCAGATACGCAGTATTTT.